This is a list of T cell receptor beta chains from one sample in a study of blood T cell repertoires in COVID-19. The protocol was immunoSEQ multiplex PCR, while the TCRdb copy is restricted to in-frame clones and leaves out a portion. Counted here are about 150,000 clones, roughly 90% occurring once; the ten biggest clones make up approximately 3%. Sequencing input: peripheral blood. The receptors shown here come from a man aged 55 to 70 with acute or convalescent COVID-19. Both conserved end residues are part of each CDR3. The D gene is left open where the match is weak. Clone size is shown for a subset of rows, as once, few, many or a class of expanded clone.

D gene: NA
clone size: NA
J gene: TRBJ2-7
V gene: TRBV30
CDR3 DNA: TGTGCCTGGAGTGTACGAGTCGGGGCCTACGAGCAGTACTTC
CDR3 protein: CAWSVRVGAYEQYF

D gene: NA
clone size: once
J gene: TRBJ1-3
V gene: TRBV6-5
CDR3 DNA: TGTGCCAGCGGACGGGGGACCTCTGGAAACACCATATATTTT
CDR3 protein: CASGRGTSGNTIYF

D gene: NA
clone size: NA
J gene: TRBJ1-2
V gene: TRBV6-5
CDR3 DNA: TGTGCCAGCAGCAACAATCGAGGTTCCGATGGCTACACCTTC
CDR3 protein: CASSNNRGSDGYTF

D gene: TRBD1
clone size: NA
J gene: TRBJ2-7
V gene: TRBV19
CDR3 DNA: TGTGCCACCCGACCGCGGGGACAGGAGTACGAGCAGTACTTC
CDR3 protein: CATRPRGQEYEQYF

D gene: NA
clone size: few
J gene: TRBJ2-7
V gene: TRBV12-3/TRBV12-4
CDR3 DNA: TGTGCCAGCAGTTTGAACAGCAACTACGAGCAGTACTTC
CDR3 protein: CASSLNSNYEQYF

D gene: NA
clone size: NA
J gene: TRBJ1-1
V gene: TRBV5-5
CDR3 DNA: TGTGCCAGCAGCGTCGACTTGGGACAAGGCGGAAGAGCTTTCTTT
CDR3 protein: CASSVDLGQGGRAFF

D gene: TRBD1
clone size: NA
J gene: TRBJ1-2
V gene: TRBV10-3
CDR3 DNA: TGTGCCATCAGAGCCTCCGGGACAGAAACCGGTGGCTACACCTTC
CDR3 protein: CAIRASGTETGGYTF

D gene: NA
clone size: NA
J gene: TRBJ1-2
V gene: TRBV7-8
CDR3 DNA: TGTGCCAGCAGCCAGGGTGCAGGGAACTATGGCTACACCTTC
CDR3 protein: CASSQGAGNYGYTF

D gene: TRBD1
clone size: NA
J gene: TRBJ2-1
V gene: TRBV27
CDR3 DNA: TGTGCCAGCAGTGGCGGACAGGGGGCACGCAATGAGCAGTTCTTC
CDR3 protein: CASSGGQGARNEQFF

D gene: TRBD1
clone size: NA
J gene: TRBJ2-3
V gene: TRBV5-1
CDR3 DNA: TGCGCCAGCAGCTTAGACAGGGGGCGTGATACGCAGTATTTT
CDR3 protein: CASSLDRGRDTQYF

D gene: NA
clone size: NA
J gene: TRBJ2-1
V gene: TRBV11-3
CDR3 DNA: TGTGCCAGCAGCAAGCTAGGTTATGAGCAGTTCTTC
CDR3 protein: CASSKLGYEQFF

D gene: NA
clone size: NA
J gene: TRBJ2-2
V gene: TRBV5-1
CDR3 DNA: TGCGCCAGCAGCTTGGTTAGAACCGGGGAGCTGTTTTTT
CDR3 protein: CASSLVRTGELFF

D gene: TRBD1
clone size: NA
J gene: TRBJ1-1
V gene: TRBV29-1
CDR3 DNA: TGCAGCGTCCGGGACAGGGGGTTGGTGGCTTTCTTT
CDR3 protein: CSVRDRGLVAFF

D gene: TRBD2
clone size: once
J gene: TRBJ2-2
V gene: TRBV18
CDR3 DNA: TGTGCCAGCTCACCACCCCCTCTACGCGGGGGGGACACCGGGGAGCTGTTTTTT
CDR3 protein: CASSPPPLRGGDTGELFF

D gene: NA
clone size: once
J gene: TRBJ2-5
V gene: TRBV29-1
CDR3 DNA: TGCAGCGTAGTTCTGATGGGGGCCCGGTTGGACTTC
CDR3 protein: CSVVLMGARLDF

D gene: NA
clone size: NA
J gene: TRBJ2-2
V gene: TRBV7-7
CDR3 DNA: TGTGCCAGCAGCCGATTCCAGGGGAGCACCGGGGAGCTGTTTTTT
CDR3 protein: CASSRFQGSTGELFF

D gene: NA
clone size: NA
J gene: TRBJ1-4
V gene: TRBV9
CDR3 DNA: TGTGCCAGCAGCGTAGGTGGCTCAACTAATGAAAAACTGTTTTTT
CDR3 protein: CASSVGGSTNEKLFF

D gene: TRBD1
clone size: NA
J gene: TRBJ1-4
V gene: TRBV30
CDR3 DNA: TGTGCCTGGAGTGTAAACAGGGGTGCAGAAAAACTGTTTTTT
CDR3 protein: CAWSVNRGAEKLFF

D gene: TRBD1
clone size: NA
J gene: TRBJ2-7
V gene: TRBV19
CDR3 DNA: TGTGCCAGTAGTAGTAGACAGGGCAACTCCTACGAGCAGTACTTC
CDR3 protein: CASSSRQGNSYEQYF

D gene: NA
clone size: few
J gene: TRBJ1-2
V gene: TRBV6-5
CDR3 DNA: TGTGCCAGCGGGGCGGTGGGGGCTCAATCCTTC
CDR3 protein: CASGAVGAQSF

D gene: TRBD1
clone size: NA
J gene: TRBJ2-5
V gene: TRBV6-1
CDR3 DNA: TGTGCCAGCAGTGAAGGGGACAGGCAAGGGACCCAGTACTTC
CDR3 protein: CASSEGDRQGTQYF

D gene: TRBD1
clone size: NA
J gene: TRBJ2-5
V gene: TRBV7-2
CDR3 DNA: TGTGCCAGCAGCTTGGGACAGGGGCGGGTTGCGACCCAGTACTTC
CDR3 protein: CASSLGQGRVATQYF

D gene: TRBD2
clone size: once
J gene: TRBJ2-1
V gene: TRBV5-6
CDR3 DNA: TGTGCCAGCAGCTTGGCGGGTGCGGGGGGGAACAATGAGCAGTTCTTC
CDR3 protein: CASSLAGAGGNNEQFF

D gene: NA
clone size: few
J gene: TRBJ1-2
V gene: TRBV11-2
CDR3 DNA: TGTGCCAGCAGCTCACAGTGGCGGGGGCTCTATGGCTACACCTTC
CDR3 protein: CASSSQWRGLYGYTF

D gene: TRBD1
clone size: NA
J gene: TRBJ1-2
V gene: TRBV7-3
CDR3 DNA: TGTGCCAGCAGCCTTGATCCTAGAGCCGGGACAGACTACACCTTC
CDR3 protein: CASSLDPRAGTDYTF

D gene: NA
clone size: NA
J gene: TRBJ1-2
V gene: TRBV15
CDR3 DNA: TGTGCCACCAGCCAACACGAATCCTATTGGAGGGGATATGGCTACACCTTC
CDR3 protein: CATSQHESYWRGYGYTF